Reported below is one T cell receptor (beta chain). As yet, its antigen is unknown. This table comes from immunoSEQ multiplex PCR, and its TCRdb copy is limited to in-frame clones, with some not included. The sample includes 800,000 to 950,000 clones, approximately 97% seen only once; the top ten take 0.2% to 0.25%. V was shortened by 4 bases and J by 3 bases, with 10 bases between the two germline ends. CDR1 and CDR2 (germline): WNHNN, SYGVQD (reference sequence). The CDR3 contains 13 residues. The data stem from a study of shared clonotypes between healthy human individuals. General study points: Generation probabilities were higher for clonotypes shared across all four sorted-subset donors than for unshared ones. Between a few donors, naive CD4 clonotypes were shared at a level of roughly 5.5%. What limited the represented genetic and exposure-history diversity was the small number of donors.

The naive CD8 fraction comprised CD45RO-negative cells positively selected for CCR7 and excluded terminally differentiated effector memory CD45RA+ cells. Recent acute infections and vaccinations were absent in the healthy HIV-negative adult donors. This TCR came from a man aged 25-45 years in good health. The chain links TRBV10-1 to TRBJ2-7; D remains ambiguous. Source material: naive CD8+ T cells sorted from blood. This CDR3 reads CASSGGRRYEQYF. The CDR3 DNA reads as TGCGCCAGCAGTGGTGGCAGGCGCTACGAGCAGTACTTC.